Listed below are T cell receptor beta chains from one sample, sequenced in a study of CD8+CD57+ T cells in acquired aplastic anemia. Each CDR3 protein is one row after TCRdb ran MiXCR on the reads. The table records approximately 470,000 distinct CDR3 sequences, about a third of them present only once. The sequenced material came from sorted CD4+, CD8+, or CD8+CD57+ T cells (not recorded which) from PBMCs. These receptors all come from a human donor with aplastic anemia. Each CDR3 is given without its conserved first and last residue. Expanded clones are given a class, and other clones once, few, many or no size at all.

few	TRBV5-4	TRBJ2-7	ASSSGLAGHYEQY
many	TRBV29-1	TRBJ1-2	SAGWRRDYGYT
.	TRBV13	TRBJ2-1	ASRKGGPVNEQF
.	TRBV10-3	TRBJ1-6	AISDQGPDSPLH
.	TRBV15	TRBJ2-2	ATSRATGRVTGELF
many	TRBV4-3	TRBJ1-2	ASSQFYRDRARYT
many	TRBV5-1	TRBJ1-2	ASSLVDSPYGYT
.	TRBV25-1	TRBJ1-2	ASSDPGQGGYT
many	TRBV20-1	TRBJ1-2	SARVVEVNGGYT
.	TRBV4-1	TRBJ1-1	ASSQDGGETEAF
.	TRBV19	TRBJ2-5	ATSDGRPGETQY
.	TRBV20-1	TRBJ2-1	SAQTLAGGWNEQF
.	TRBV3-1	TRBJ1-5	ASSQGVDRGNQPQH
.	TRBV7-6	TRBJ2-5	ASSHTRSRLAGQETQY
.	TRBV9	TRBJ1-1	ASSFGQGAVTEAF
.	TRBV20-1	TRBJ1-1	SASNWVGAF
once	TRBV12-3/TRBV12-4	TRBJ2-2	ASSLRVGAGELF
.	TRBV15	TRBJ2-1	ATSPLHTSGGGEQF
many	TRBV10-3	TRBJ1-1	AISAQLNTEAF
.	TRBV4-3	TRBJ1-1	ASSQGLGGTEAF
few	TRBV30	TRBJ1-6	AWSARKGSSYNSPLH
many	TRBV19	TRBJ1-5	ASSMFENQPQH
few	TRBV11-1	TRBJ2-3	ASSPNLAGGLTDTQY
many	TRBV11-1	TRBJ1-5	ASSAADSLSNQPQH
few	TRBV4-1	TRBJ1-5	ASSQYRSNQPQH
.	TRBV28	TRBJ1-4	ASSGPTNEKLF
.	TRBV25-1	TRBJ2-7	ASSATQDAVYEQY
few	TRBV5-1	TRBJ2-7	ASSLALGSIYEQY
many	TRBV29-1	TRBJ2-7	SVEERDEQY
few	TRBV6-1	TRBJ2-7	ASSRIGLAGRSSYEQY
.	TRBV19	TRBJ2-6	ASSIGTQAIISGANVLT
many	TRBV29-1	TRBJ2-7	STLDSYEQY
many	TRBV10-2	TRBJ1-2	ASSDTGDYGYT
few	TRBV30	TRBJ1-2	AWTGQGNGYT
few	TRBV13	TRBJ2-3	ASSGGLAGSTHTQY
few	TRBV7-6	TRBJ1-1	ASSQNTVTEAF
.	TRBV19	TRBJ2-3	ASSSVVGTAHTQY
many	TRBV15	TRBJ1-4	ATSRETGVNEKLF
.	TRBV12-3/TRBV12-4	TRBJ2-2	ASRIRGTITGELF
many	TRBV7-2	TRBJ1-5	ASSRQSDQPQH
few	TRBV11-2	TRBJ2-7	ASSDGDRGQRRQY
many	TRBV10-3	TRBJ1-3	AISEPGQNSGNTIY
many	TRBV15	TRBJ1-5	ATSPLNNQPQH
many	TRBV10-3	TRBJ1-4	AISESQGLGEKLF
many	TRBV5-4	TRBJ2-7	ASSEGTGGGEQY
.	TRBV6-1	TRBJ2-1	ASRRILAGAHNEQF
many	TRBV20-1	TRBJ2-7	SARRDAYEQY
many	TRBV9	TRBJ1-2	ASTPAGRGYGYT
.	TRBV2	TRBJ2-1	ASRSGQGGDEQF
.	TRBV20-1	TRBJ1-1	SARNPRTENTEAF
.	TRBV7-8	TRBJ1-2	ASSKHRDAYGYT
many	TRBV20-1	TRBJ1-5	SARNPGDNQPQH
many	TRBV20-1	TRBJ1-6	SARAVRDSPLH
.	TRBV2	TRBJ1-2	ASSEDRGTLYGYT